A single sample gave rise to the 21 T cell receptor beta chains below, sequenced in a study of glioma-infiltrating T cells after dendritic cell vaccination. Time point here: after dendritic cell vaccination, including at tumor progression/relapse. This table comes from immunoSEQ multiplex PCR, and its TCRdb copy is limited to in-frame clones, with some not included. The data show more than 55,000 clones, more than 75% seen once. The sample consisted of blood, taken after dendritic cell vaccination. These receptors all stem from a human donor with glioblastoma.

As concerns this clone: Mismatch with germline at one junction end may stem from a read error. The chain carries TRBV7-3 and TRBJ1-5, with D uncertain. The CDR3 extends over 18 amino acids. Germline values: CDR1 SGHTA, CDR2 FQGTGA. CDR3 protein: CAGSSSLTRFGINQPQHF. The CDR3 DNA sequence: TGTGCCGGCAGCTCTAGCCTGACACGATTCGGGATTAATCAGCCCCAGCATTTT.

CDR3 in DNA: TGTGCCAGCAGCCACGGGGAGCGGACAGCAGAAGCTTTCTTT. Protein: CASSHGERTAEAFF. The chain recombines TRBV27 with TRBJ1-1; D possibly corresponds to TRBD1 (6 bases). CDR3 size: 14 residues. The germline V gene encodes CDR1 MNHEY and CDR2 SMNVEV (reference sequence). V lost 6 bases and J lost 8, with 19 bases in between.

The chain has TRBV9 and TRBJ2-7; D is unresolved. V dropped 0 bases and J dropped 1 base, with 8 bases sitting between them. CDR1 is SGDLS, CDR2 YYNGEE, per germline. This CDR3 region has 14 residues. The CDR3: CASSVDATSYEQYF. The CDR3 region has the DNA TGTGCCAGCAGCGTAGATGCAACATCCTACGAGCAGTACTTC.

This chain joins TRBV30 and TRBJ2-7; D remains ambiguous. The CDR3 totals 11 residues. Per germline, CDR1 GTSNPN and CDR2 SVGIG (reference sequence). Trimming stripped 1 base from V and 2 bases from J, with 3 bases between. CDR3 loop: CAWSGPYEQYF. DNA for the CDR3: TGTGCCTGGAGTGGGCCCTACGAGCAGTACTTC.

This clone was counted a single time. The V call is TRBV9, the J call TRBJ2-1; possibly TRBD2 for D (5 bases). Germline V lookup: CDR1 SGDLS, CDR2 YYNGEE. The CDR3 length is 15 residues. V was pared by 3 bases and J by 6 bases, with 16 bases between. The CDR3 DNA is TGTGCCAGCAGCGAGAGGACTGGAAGCACCAATGAGCAGTTCTTC. Amino acid sequence: CASSERTGSTNEQFF.

The chain couples TRBV5-6 to TRBJ2-1, with a possible D match to TRBD1 (5 bases). The germline gives CDR1 SGHDT, CDR2 YYEEEE. V dropped 6 bases and J dropped 1 base, with 20 bases sitting between them. The CDR3 contains 17 residues. The CDR3: CASTKNLGVRSYNEQFF. DNA of the CDR3: TGTGCCAGCACCAAGAATCTAGGGGTCCGATCCTACAATGAGCAGTTCTTC.

This rearrangement joins TRBV9 to TRBJ2-7; D gene unclear. The CDR3 extends over 13 amino acids. Trimming took 1 base from V and 5 from J, leaving 10 bases between them. Germline V CDR1 and CDR2: SGDLS, YYNGEE. The CDR3 DNA reads TGTGCCAGCAGCGTATTCCCCACAGACGAGCAGTACTTC. The encoded protein is CASSVFPTDEQYF.

The chain carries TRBV19 and TRBJ1-4; 9 bases map to TRBD1. The V gene end was trimmed by 6 bases and the J gene end by 6 bases; junction bases not matched to a gene: 5. CDR1 is LNHDA, CDR2 SQIVND, per germline (reference sequence). CDR3 length equals 14 residues. The CDR3 nucleotides read TGTGCCAGTAGCCCGGGACAGGGATATGAAAAACTGTTTTTT. Its protein product is CASSPGQGYEKLFF.

This sequence joins TRBV13 and TRBJ2-7, with D perhaps TRBD2 (6 bases). Germline CDR1 reads PRHDT; CDR2 reads FYEKMQ (reference sequence). V lost 4 bases to trimming and J lost 3 bases, with 16 bases between them. CDR3 length: 15 amino acids. The CDR3 loop reads CASSWETRGGYEQYF. Written as DNA, the CDR3 is TGTGCCAGCAGCTGGGAAACCCGGGGAGGCTACGAGCAGTACTTC. The entire variable domain, with the rest obtained from reference TRBV13 and TRBJ2-7, is as follows: AAGVIQSPRHLIKEKRETATLKCYPIPRHDTVYWYQQGPGQDPQFLISFYEKMQSDKGSIPDRFSAQQFSDYHSELNMSSLELGDSALYFCASSWETRGGYEQYFGPGTRLTVT.

This sequence joins TRBV27 and TRBJ1-3; TRBD1 might be the D (6 bases). The ends were cut back, 3 bases at V and 4 bases at J, with 7 bases in the middle. Germline V gives CDR1 MNHEY, CDR2 SMNVEV (reference sequence). The length of the CDR3 is 13 residues. CDR3 region: CASSFDRGNTIYF. The CDR3 nucleotides are TGTGCCAGCAGTTTCGACAGGGGAAACACCATATATTTT.

The chain uses TRBV5-4 and TRBJ2-2; D gene uncertain. Germline CDR1 and CDR2: SGHNT and YYREEE (reference sequence). Trimming left V 7 bases short and J 4 bases short, with 8 bases between. The CDR3 runs 12 residues. In DNA form, the CDR3 reads TGTGCCAGCGTCCGGAGCACCGGGGAGCTGTTTTTT. Translating it yields CASVRSTGELFF.

The CDR3 coding sequence is TGTGCCAGCAGTCCCTTACAGGGAATTAGCAATCAGCCCCAGCATTTT. Its translation is CASSPLQGISNQPQHF. The V call is TRBV28, the J call TRBJ1-5, with TRBD1 as a possible D gene (6 bases). CDR3 length equals 16 residues. Germline V gene data show CDR1 as MDHEN and CDR2 as SYDVKM. Trimming left V 5 bases short and J 0 bases short, with 14 bases between.

The chain's CDR3 is CASSWTPQSYEQYF. The CDR3 DNA follows: TGTGCCAGCAGCTGGACACCTCAGAGCTACGAGCAGTACTTC. The chain has TRBV27 and TRBJ2-7, with D possibly matching TRBD1 (5 bases). This CDR3 has 14 amino acids. Trimming removed 6 bases from V and 3 bases from J, with 15 bases in between. Per the germline V gene, CDR1 is MNHEY and CDR2 is SMNVEV (reference sequence).

CDR3: CASSLLPGGGQGASGELFF. The CDR3 DNA reads TGTGCCAGCAGCCTCCTCCCGGGGGGGGGACAGGGGGCTTCCGGGGAGCTGTTTTTT. The J gene is TRBJ2-2, the V gene TRBV9, with 12 bases matching TRBD1. CDR3 length: 19 residues. Germline CDR1 SGDLS, CDR2 YYNGEE. Trimming cost V 4 bases and J 6 bases; bases outside gene matches: 16.

V is TRBV5-1 and J is TRBJ2-1; 7 bases line up with TRBD2. The CDR3 contains 15 residues. The V and J ends lost 0 bases and 8 bases, in that order; junction bases with no gene match: 8. CDR1 and CDR2 from the germline V gene are SGHRS and YFSETQ. The CDR3 here is CASSLGSGNPDEQFF. The CDR3 bases are TGCGCCAGCAGCTTGGGGAGCGGGAATCCGGATGAGCAGTTCTTC.

This chain uses TRBV15 with TRBJ1-1; 7 positions agree with TRBD1. The CDR3 totals 12 residues. Looked up from germline, CDR1 is LNHNV and CDR2 is YYDKDF (reference sequence). Trimming cost V 5 bases and J 6 bases; bases outside gene matches: 3. DNA for the CDR3: TGTGCCACCAGCGAGGGGGCCTCTGAAGCTTTCTTT. Encoded protein: CATSEGASEAFF. The full variable domain, completed using reference TRBV15 and TRBJ1-1, is DAMVIQNPRYQVTQFGKPVTLSCSQTLNHNVMYWYQQKSSQAPKLLFHYYDKDFNNEADTPDNFQSRRPNTSFCFLDIRSPGLGDTAMYLCATSEGASEAFFGQGTRLTVV.

This clone has a single count. The chain is built from TRBV1 and TRBJ2-2; the table's D call, TRBD1, was not checked against the DNA. TRBV1 is a listed pseudogene. The CDR3 runs to 18 residues. This CDR3 is CTSSQGGSTGGYTGELFF. The CDR3 coding sequence is TGCACCAGCAGCCAAGGCGGGAGTACAGGGGGGTACACCGGGGAGCTGTTTTTT.

The rearrangement links TRBV6-1 to TRBJ1-1; TRBD1 agrees at 8 bases. Germline V gene data show CDR1 as MNHNS and CDR2 as SASEGT. After removal of 7 bases from V and 1 base from J, the junction contained 5 bases not matched to a gene. The CDR3 has 14 amino acids. The CDR3 DNA reads TGTGCCAGCAACCCCGGGACAGGGAACACTGAAGCTTTCTTT. Protein sequence: CASNPGTGNTEAFF.

This chain joins TRBV2 and TRBJ2-1; 9 nucleotides line up with TRBD1. This CDR3 comprises 14 residues. V was pared by 4 bases and J by 8 bases, with 6 bases of the junction left unmatched. Germline V lookup: CDR1 SNHLY, CDR2 FYNNEI. In DNA form, the CDR3 reads TGTGCCAGCAGTGTCCGACAGGGGGGGGATGAGCAGTTCTTC. Its protein is CASSVRQGGDEQFF.

The J gene is TRBJ2-7, the V gene TRBV4-3, with a weak D call TRBD2 (6 bases). This CDR3 has 16 residues. Germline V gene data show CDR1 as LGHNA and CDR2 as YSLEER. V dropped 0 bases and J dropped 2 bases, with 14 bases sitting between them. The CDR3 loop reads CASSQDGETRPYEQYF. CDR3 nucleotides: TGCGCCAGCAGCCAAGATGGGGAGACTAGACCCTACGAGCAGTACTTC.

The chain joins TRBV7-6 to TRBJ2-4; the match to TRBD1 covers 7 bases. Germline V gene lookup returns CDR1 SGHVS and CDR2 FNYEAQ. V was pared by 5 bases and J by 1 base, with 8 bases of the junction left unmatched. This CDR3 is built from 16 residues. Written as DNA, the CDR3 is TGTGCCAGCAGCCCTAGACAGGGTGAGGCCAAAAACATTCAGTACTTC. It is translated as CASSPRQGEAKNIQYF.